Described below is a single T cell receptor (beta chain) sequence and its context. TCRdb itself ran the 5' RACE reads through MiXCR, one entry per CDR3 protein. This table holds about 160,000 distinct CDR3 sequences, roughly 10% found once. The sample belongs to a study of CD8 T cells in ankylosing spondylitis. The clonotype was recovered from a female donor with ankylosing spondylitis or in good health (not recorded which). Source material: blood, either unsorted or a sorted T cell fraction (not recorded which).

The CDR3 sequence: CASSLLVTEAFF. CDR3 coding DNA: TGTGCCAGCAGCTTATTGGTCACTGAAGCTTTCTTT. The rearrangement joins TRBV7-9 to TRBJ1-1; D is unresolved. Trimming cost V 2 bases and J 4 bases, with 5 bases left between them. This CDR3 contains 12 residues. The germline V gene has CDR1 SEHNR and CDR2 FQNEAQ (reference sequence).